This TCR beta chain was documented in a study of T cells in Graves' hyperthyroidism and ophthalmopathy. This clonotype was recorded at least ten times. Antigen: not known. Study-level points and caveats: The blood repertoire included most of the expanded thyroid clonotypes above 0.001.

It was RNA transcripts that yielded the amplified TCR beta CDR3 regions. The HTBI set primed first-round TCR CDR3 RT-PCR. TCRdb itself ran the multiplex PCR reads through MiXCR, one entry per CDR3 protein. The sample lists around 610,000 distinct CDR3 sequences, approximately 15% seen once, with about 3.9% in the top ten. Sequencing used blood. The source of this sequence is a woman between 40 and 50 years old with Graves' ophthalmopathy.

DNA of the CDR3: TGTGCCAGCATCCCCGCGGGGACAACATCCCCCGGGGAGCTGTTTTTT. Its translation is CASIPAGTTSPGELFF. V is TRBV11-1 and J is TRBJ2-2, with D perhaps given as TRBD1 or TRBD2 (6 bases each). The germline V gene has CDR1 SGHAT and CDR2 FQDESV (reference sequence). The CDR3 runs to 16 residues. Trimming shortened V by 7 bases and J by 6 bases, and 21 bases separated the two germline ends.